This TCR beta chain comes out of a study of T cells in Graves' hyperthyroidism and ophthalmopathy. Overall study: It was at initial diagnosis, before any treatment, that peripheral blood was collected. Study-level points and caveats: Before onset, by a median of approximately 5.9 months, the model predicted ophthalmopathy.

This clonotype appeared many times. What it binds is not known. The CDR3 is made up of 12 amino acids. Trimming removed 2 bases at V and 7 bases at J, with 6 bases between. CDR1 is LGHDT, CDR2 YNNKEL, per germline (reference sequence). Regions amplified from RNA transcripts were the TCR beta CDR3 regions. HTBI primers were the set used in a first-round RT-PCR of the TCR CDR3. TCRdb passed the multiplex PCR reads through MiXCR, listing each CDR3 protein once. The sample consists of around 300,000 distinct CDR3 sequences, roughly an eighth of them appearing once. The J gene is TRBJ2-1, the V gene TRBV3-1, with a possible D match to TRBD2 (5 bases). This clonotype originated in a woman aged 40 to 50 with Graves' ophthalmopathy. The sample consisted of blood. DNA of the CDR3: TGTGCCAGCAGCCAAACTAGAAATGAGCAGTTCTTC. Protein product: CASSQTRNEQFF.